The 9 T cell receptor beta chains presented below share a single source sample, sequenced in a study of shared clonotypes between healthy human individuals. Libraries were prepared by immunoSEQ multiplex PCR; TCRdb keeps only in-frame clonotypes and omits some of them. The data show about 2.2 million clones, about 93% seen once. Only CD45RO-negative cells positively selected for CCR7 counted as naive CD8 cells, so terminally differentiated effector memory CD45RA+ cells were excluded. Input material: naive CD8+ T cells from PBMCs. These receptors all come from a young man in good health. Some clones in this sample may be carry-over from other donors' samples.

The J gene is TRBJ2-7, the V gene TRBV10-1; D gene ambiguous. V was shortened by 6 bases and J by 2 bases, with 14 bases between the two germline ends. The CDR3 is made up of 14 amino acids. Germline assignment: CDR1 WNHNN and CDR2 SYGVQD (reference sequence). CDR3 sequence (DNA): TGCGCCAGCAGGCTGGACGCAACCCCCTACGAGCAGTACTTC. It translates to CASRLDATPYEQYF.

This clone occurred once. The chain has TRBV4-1 and TRBJ2-6, with a tentative D call TRBD2 (5 bases). Germline-derived CDR1 and CDR2 are MGHRA and YSYEKL. The ends were cut back, 10 bases at V and 1 base at J, with 8 bases in the middle. This CDR3 is built from 13 residues. CDR3 region: CATGNSGANVLTF. In DNA, the CDR3 is TGCGCCACCGGGAATTCTGGGGCCAACGTCCTGACTTTC.

This chain links TRBV2 with TRBJ1-1, with D hard to call. The germline V gene has CDR1 SNHLY and CDR2 FYNNEI. This CDR3 has 17 amino acids. V lost 0 bases and J 5 bases, leaving 19 bases between the germline ends. CDR3 protein: CASSEALLGRTRTEAFF. Here the CDR3 DNA reads TGTGCCAGCAGTGAAGCGCTTCTCGGCCGCACGAGGACTGAAGCTTTCTTT.

V and J are TRBV6-5 and TRBJ1-4; D is undetermined. CDR3 size: 14 residues. Germline CDR1 reads MNHEY; CDR2 reads SVGAGI. V was cut by 6 bases and J by 0 bases, with 8 bases left in between. CDR3 amino acids: CASSTISTNEKLFF. The DNA for the CDR3 is TGTGCCAGCAGCACGATATCAACTAATGAAAAACTGTTTTTT.

The rearrangement joins TRBV15 to TRBJ1-2; D call uncertain. With 8 bases removed from V and 0 bases from J, the gap between germline ends came to 10 bases. The CDR3 length is 13 residues. The germline V gene has CDR1 LNHNV and CDR2 YYDKDF (reference sequence). CDR3 region: CATEDPTNYGYTF. In DNA, the CDR3 is TGTGCCACCGAAGACCCGACTAACTATGGCTACACCTTC.

The chain recombines TRBV19 with TRBJ1-5, with D unclear. V lost 7 bases and J 7 bases, leaving 20 bases between the germline ends. CDR1 is LNHDA, CDR2 SQIVND, per germline (reference sequence). The CDR3 is 15 residues long. CDR3 nucleotide sequence: TGTGCCAGTAAGCCCCCTAGGGAGGCGGAGCAGCCCCAGCATTTT. It is translated as CASKPPREAEQPQHF.

This chain uses TRBV6-5 with TRBJ2-2; 8 positions agree with TRBD1. The V and J ends lost 5 bases and 5 bases, in that order; junction bases with no gene match: 7. Germline CDR1 MNHEY, CDR2 SVGAGI. The CDR3 totals 15 residues. In DNA form, the CDR3 reads TGTGCCAGCAGTCCAGGGACAGGAGGGACCGGGGAGCTGTTTTTT. It specifies CASSPGTGGTGELFF.

This clone was detected once. The sample carries other DNA sequences with the same CDR3. V and J are TRBV9 and TRBJ2-6; 7 bases match TRBD1. This CDR3 contains 15 residues. Trimming removed 4 bases from V and 3 bases from J; junction bases left unmatched: 4. Germline V gives CDR1 SGDLS, CDR2 YYNGEE. Here the CDR3 reads CASSQTGSGANVLTF. In DNA, the CDR3 is TGTGCCAGCAGCCAGACAGGGAGTGGGGCCAACGTCCTGACTTTC.

The J gene is TRBJ1-5, the V gene TRBV27, with D unresolved. This CDR3 is built from 14 residues. The germline V gene has CDR1 MNHEY and CDR2 SMNVEV (reference sequence). Trimming shortened V by 5 bases and J by 2 bases, and 10 bases separated the two germline ends. The CDR3 DNA sequence: TGTGCCAGCAGTACATCGGTGGGCAATCAGCCCCAGCATTTT. It is translated as CASSTSVGNQPQHF.